The table lists the clone carrying this T cell receptor (beta chain) with many counts. The ends lost 5 bases at V and 2 bases at J; junction bases unmatched: 7. The CDR3 is 15 residues long. Germline V CDR1 and CDR2: SGHAT, FQNNGV. RNA transcripts were the template for amplifying TCR beta CDR3 regions. The primer set for the first-round RT-PCR of the TCR CDR3 was HTBI. TCRdb used MiXCR to reprocess the multiplex PCR reads, holding one entry per CDR3 protein. The sample has over 200,000 distinct CDR3 sequences; around 20% are singletons. It was considered stable Graves' hyperthyroidism when ophthalmopathy did not progress within 18 months. Patients were excluded because of uncontrolled infection, other autoimmune disease, pregnancy or lactation. The sample originates from a study of T cells in Graves' hyperthyroidism and ophthalmopathy.

The receptor's source is a man aged 35 to 55 with Graves' hyperthyroidism. The rearrangement joins TRBV11-2 to TRBJ2-7; 9 positions match TRBD1. The specimen sequenced was blood. CDR3 sequence reads: CASSTGQGYTYEQYF. The DNA of the CDR3 is TGTGCCAGCAGCACCGGACAGGGGTATACCTACGAGCAGTACTTC.